This TCR beta chain was recorded in a study of blood T cells in healthy people across ages. Study-wide results and limits: Diversity was higher, and naive CD4+ cells more numerous, in long-lived donors than in aged donors.

A note on this clonotype: Its antigen is as yet unknown.

Extraction yielded at least 5 micrograms of total RNA per sample. The second PCR ran about 6 to 11 cycles with a sample-barcoded 5' primer and J-beta primers. Per sample, CDR3-containing paired-end reads numbered at least 2.5 million. TCRdb reanalysed the 5' RACE reads using MiXCR and keeps one entry per CDR3 protein. The profile shows fewer than 1,200,000 distinct CDR3 sequences, approximately 26% of them singletons. CDR1 is DFQATT, CDR2 SNEGSKA, per germline (reference sequence). With V trimmed by 1 base and J by 5 bases, 18 bases remained unmatched. The CDR3 spans 19 residues. The same specimen was also included in a second study, on T cells of mothers and their children. That paper notes: In this cohort, donors were a few healthy Caucasian mothers plus their six children.

This clonotype was sampled from a girl aged 2 to 10 in good health. The sample consisted of blood. The rearrangement links TRBV20-1 to TRBJ2-5, with 11 bases that match TRBD2. In nucleotides, the CDR3 is TGCAGTGCTAGAGCTAGGTTACTTTTAGCGGGAGGGAAGCAGGAGACCCAGTACTTC. This gives the protein CSARARLLLAGGKQETQYF.